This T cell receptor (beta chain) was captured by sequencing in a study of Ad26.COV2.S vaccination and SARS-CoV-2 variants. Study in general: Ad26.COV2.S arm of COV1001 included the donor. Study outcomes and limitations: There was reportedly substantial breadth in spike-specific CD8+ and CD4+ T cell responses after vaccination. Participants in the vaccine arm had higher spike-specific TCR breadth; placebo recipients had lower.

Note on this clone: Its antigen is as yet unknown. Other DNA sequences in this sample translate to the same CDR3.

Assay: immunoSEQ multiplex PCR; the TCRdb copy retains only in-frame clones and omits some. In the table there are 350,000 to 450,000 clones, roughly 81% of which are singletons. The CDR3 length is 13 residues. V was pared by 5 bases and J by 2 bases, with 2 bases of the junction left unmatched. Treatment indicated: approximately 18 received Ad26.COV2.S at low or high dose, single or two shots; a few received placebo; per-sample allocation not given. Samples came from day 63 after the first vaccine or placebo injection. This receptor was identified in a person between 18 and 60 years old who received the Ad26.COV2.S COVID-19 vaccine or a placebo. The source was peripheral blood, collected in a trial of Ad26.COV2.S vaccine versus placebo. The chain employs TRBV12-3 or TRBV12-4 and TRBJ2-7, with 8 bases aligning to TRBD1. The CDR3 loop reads CASSRTGPYEQYF. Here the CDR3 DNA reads TGTGCCAGCAGTAGGACAGGGCCCTACGAGCAGTACTTC.